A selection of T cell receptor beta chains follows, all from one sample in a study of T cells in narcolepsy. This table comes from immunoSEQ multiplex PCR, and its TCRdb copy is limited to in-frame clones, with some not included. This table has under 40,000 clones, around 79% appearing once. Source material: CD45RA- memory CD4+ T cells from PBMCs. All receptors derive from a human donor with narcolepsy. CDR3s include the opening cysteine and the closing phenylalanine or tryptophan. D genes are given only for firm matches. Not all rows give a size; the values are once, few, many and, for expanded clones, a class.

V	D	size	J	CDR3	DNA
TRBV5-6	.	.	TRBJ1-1	CASSRPNTEAFF	TGTGCCAGCAGCCGACCGAACACTGAAGCTTTCTTT
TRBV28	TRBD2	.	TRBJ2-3	CASSSWTSGSTDTQYF	TGTGCCAGCAGTTCATGGACTAGCGGAAGCACAGATACGCAGTATTTT
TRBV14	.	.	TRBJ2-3	CASSQERVLDTQYF	TGTGCCAGCAGCCAAGAGAGAGTCTTAGATACGCAGTATTTT
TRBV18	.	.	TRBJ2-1	CASSPGTPTYNEQFF	TGTGCCAGCTCCCCTGGGACCCCCACCTACAATGAGCAGTTCTTC
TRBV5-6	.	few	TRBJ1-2	CASSFRSGDGYTF	TGTGCCAGCAGCTTTAGGTCCGGGGATGGCTACACCTTC
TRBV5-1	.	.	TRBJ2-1	CASSLVAGMDNEQFF	TGCGCCAGCAGCTTGGTGGCAGGGATGGACAATGAGCAGTTCTTC
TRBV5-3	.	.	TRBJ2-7	CASSFRADEQYF	TGTGCCAGCAGCTTCCGGGCGGACGAGCAGTACTTC
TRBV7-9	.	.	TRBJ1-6	CASSSSYRNSPLHF	TGTGCCAGCAGCTCATCTTACAGGAATTCACCCCTCCACTTT
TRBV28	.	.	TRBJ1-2	CASSRTGLIYGYTF	TGTGCCAGCAGCCGCACGGGACTGATCTATGGCTACACCTTC
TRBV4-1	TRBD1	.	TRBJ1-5	CASSYGTGEDSNQPQHF	TGCGCCAGCAGTTACGGGACAGGGGAGGATAGCAATCAGCCCCAGCATTTT
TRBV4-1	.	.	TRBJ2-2	CASSQGAGLRSTGELFF	TGCGCCAGCAGCCAAGGGGCAGGCCTGCGGTCCACCGGGGAGCTGTTTTTT
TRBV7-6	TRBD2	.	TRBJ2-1	CASSLAGGSGSYNEQFF	TGTGCCAGCAGCTTAGCCGGCGGGAGCGGCTCCTACAATGAGCAGTTCTTC
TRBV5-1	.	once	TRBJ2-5	CASSEGFGSTQYF	TGCGCCAGCAGCGAAGGGTTCGGGTCGACCCAGTACTTC
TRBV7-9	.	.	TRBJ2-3	CASGYGSTDTQYF	TGTGCCAGCGGTTACGGGAGCACAGATACGCAGTATTTT
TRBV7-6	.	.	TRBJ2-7	CASSLAGLEQYF	TGTGCCAGCAGCTTAGCGGGGCTTGAGCAGTACTTC
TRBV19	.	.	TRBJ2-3	CASSIGSRGKDTQYF	TGTGCCAGTAGTATAGGATCCAGGGGTAAAGATACGCAGTATTTT
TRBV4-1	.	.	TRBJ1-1	CASSHNRLKVRSAEAFF	TGCGCCAGCAGCCACAATCGGCTGAAGGTAAGGTCGGCTGAAGCTTTCTTT
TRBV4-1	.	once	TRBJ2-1	CASSQEIFIRGGIVRKNEQFF	TGCGCCAGCAGCCAAGAAATTTTTATCCGCGGCGGGATCGTTCGTAAGAATGAGCAGTTCTTC
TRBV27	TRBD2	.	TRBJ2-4	CASSTAGVGKNIQYF	TGTGCCAGCAGTACAGCGGGAGTAGGCAAAAACATTCAGTACTTC
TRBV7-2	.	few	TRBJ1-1	CASSLGGRAEAFF	TGTGCCAGCAGCTTAGGCGGTAGGGCTGAAGCTTTCTTT
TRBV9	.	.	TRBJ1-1	CASSVGPRGRTEAFF	TGTGCCAGCAGCGTAGGTCCCAGGGGAAGGACTGAAGCTTTCTTT
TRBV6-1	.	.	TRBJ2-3	CASSGLRERADTQYF	TGTGCCAGCAGTGGTCTACGGGAAAGGGCAGATACGCAGTATTTT
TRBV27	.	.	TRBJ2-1	CASRGDSKNEQFF	TGTGCCAGCCGCGGGGACAGCAAAAATGAGCAGTTCTTC
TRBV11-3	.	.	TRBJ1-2	CASSLDWMSNYGYTF	TGTGCCAGCAGCTTAGATTGGATGTCTAACTATGGCTACACCTTC
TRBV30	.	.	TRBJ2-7	CAWSVGALSSYEQYF	TGTGCCTGGAGTGTCGGGGCCCTGAGCTCCTACGAGCAGTACTTC
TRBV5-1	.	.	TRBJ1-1	CASSAGNANTEAFF	TGCGCCAGCAGCGCCGGCAACGCAAACACTGAAGCTTTCTTT
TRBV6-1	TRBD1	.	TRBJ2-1	CASRGTGRVYNEQFF	TGTGCCAGCAGGGGGACAGGGAGGGTCTACAATGAGCAGTTCTTC
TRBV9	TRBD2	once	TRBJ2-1	CASSVLAGSSYNEQFF	TGTGCCAGCAGCGTCTTAGCGGGGAGCTCCTACAATGAGCAGTTCTTC
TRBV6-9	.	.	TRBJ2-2	CASSYFASTGELFF	TGTGCCAGCAGTTATTTTGCTAGCACCGGGGAGCTGTTTTTT
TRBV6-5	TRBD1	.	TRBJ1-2	CASSRTGAGYTF	TGTGCCAGCAGCCGGACAGGGGCTGGCTACACCTTC
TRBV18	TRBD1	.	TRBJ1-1	CASSLGQVSTNTEAFF	TGTGCCAGCTCACTCGGACAGGTTAGCACGAACACTGAAGCTTTCTTT
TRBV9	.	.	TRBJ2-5	CASNRETQYF	TGTGCCAGCAACAGGGAGACCCAGTACTTC
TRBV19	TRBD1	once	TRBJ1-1	CASSTGTGGRNTEAFF	TGTGCCAGTAGTACAGGGACAGGGGGCAGGAACACTGAAGCTTTCTTT
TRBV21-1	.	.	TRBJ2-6	CASSKSGGFSGANVLTF	TGTGCCAGCAGCAAATCGGGCGGATTCTCTGGGGCCAACGTCCTGACTTTC
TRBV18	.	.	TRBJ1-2	CASSPLSQVISYGYTF	TGTGCCAGCTCACCCCTTTCACAGGTTATCAGCTATGGCTACACCTTC
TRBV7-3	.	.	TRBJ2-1	CASSPGLENNEQFF	TGTGCCAGCAGCCCCGGACTGGAAAACAATGAGCAGTTCTTC
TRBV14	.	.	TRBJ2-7	CASSPRDFSYEQYF	TGTGCCAGCAGCCCCCGGGACTTCTCCTACGAGCAGTACTTC
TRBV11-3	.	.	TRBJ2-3	CASSPRGTSTDTQYF	TGTGCCAGCAGCCCCCGCGGGACTAGCACAGATACGCAGTATTTT
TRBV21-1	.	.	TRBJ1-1	CASSKFRRALNTEAFF	TGTGCCAGCAGCAAGTTTCGAAGGGCCTTGAACACTGAAGCTTTCTTT
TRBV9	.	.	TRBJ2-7	CASSLRDGNYEQYF	TGTGCCAGCAGCTTACGGGACGGAAATTACGAGCAGTACTTC
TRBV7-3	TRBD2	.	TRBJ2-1	CASSPGASGRAGGQFF	TGTGCCAGCAGCCCTGGGGCTAGCGGGAGGGCTGGTGGGCAGTTCTTC
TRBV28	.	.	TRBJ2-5	CASSSIRGREETQYF	TGTGCCAGCAGTTCTATCAGAGGGCGCGAAGAGACCCAGTACTTC
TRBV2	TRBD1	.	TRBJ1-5	CASREQGGQPQHF	TGTGCCAGCAGGGAACAGGGGGGGCAGCCCCAGCATTTT
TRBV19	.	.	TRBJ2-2	CASKLLASPSGELFF	TGTGCCAGCAAGCTACTAGCCTCCCCCTCCGGGGAGCTGTTTTTT
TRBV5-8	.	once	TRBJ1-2	CASSLRSGGHGDYGYTF	TGTGCCAGCAGCTTGCGTTCGGGGGGCCATGGTGACTATGGCTACACCTTC
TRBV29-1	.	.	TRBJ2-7	CSVEDLEEKGYEQYF	TGCAGCGTTGAAGATCTTGAGGAGAAGGGCTACGAGCAGTACTTC
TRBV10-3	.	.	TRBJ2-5	CAISESSETQYF	TGTGCCATCAGTGAGTCCTCGGAGACCCAGTACTTC
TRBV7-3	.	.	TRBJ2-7	CASSSQQGPRYEQYF	TGTGCCAGCAGCTCTCAACAGGGACCCAGGTACGAGCAGTACTTC
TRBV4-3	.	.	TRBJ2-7	CASSQGAADSSYEQYF	TGCGCCAGCAGCCAAGGAGCGGCAGACAGCTCCTACGAGCAGTACTTC
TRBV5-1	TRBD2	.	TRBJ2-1	CASSTGLDEQFF	TGCGCCAGCAGCACCGGACTAGATGAGCAGTTCTTC
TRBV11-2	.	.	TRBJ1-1	CASSLGGGAGYLATEAFF	TGTGCCAGCAGCTTAGGCGGGGGGGCAGGATACTTAGCCACTGAAGCTTTCTTT
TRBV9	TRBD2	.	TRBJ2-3	CASSVEAGGDTDTQYF	TGTGCCAGCAGCGTAGAGGCGGGAGGGGACACAGATACGCAGTATTTT
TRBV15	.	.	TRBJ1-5	CATSRDPGGGQPQHF	TGTGCCACCAGCAGAGATCCGGGCGGGGGACAGCCCCAGCATTTT
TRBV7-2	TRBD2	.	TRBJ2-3	CASSGLAGGTDTQYF	TGTGCCAGCAGCGGACTAGCGGGAGGGACAGATACGCAGTATTTT
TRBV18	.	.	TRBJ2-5	CASSLSLQETQYF	TGTGCCAGCTCACTTAGCCTCCAAGAGACCCAGTACTTC